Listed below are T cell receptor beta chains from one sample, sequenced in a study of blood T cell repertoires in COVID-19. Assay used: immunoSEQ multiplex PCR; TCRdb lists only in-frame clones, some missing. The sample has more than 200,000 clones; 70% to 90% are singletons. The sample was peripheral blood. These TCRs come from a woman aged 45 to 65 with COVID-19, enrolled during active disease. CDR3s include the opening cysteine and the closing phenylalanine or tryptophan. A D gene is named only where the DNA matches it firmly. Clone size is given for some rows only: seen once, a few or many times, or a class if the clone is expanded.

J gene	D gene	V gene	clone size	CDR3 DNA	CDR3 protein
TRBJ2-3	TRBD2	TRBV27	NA	TGTGCCAGCAGTTTGAGGGAGGGGAGCACAGATACGCAGTATTTT	CASSLREGSTDTQYF
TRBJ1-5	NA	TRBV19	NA	TGTGCCGGAGGGACGCCCCAGCATTTT	CAGGTPQHF
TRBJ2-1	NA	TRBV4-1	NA	TGCGCCAGCAGCCCTATGGGGGGTGGGAGCAATGAGCAGTTCTTC	CASSPMGGGSNEQFF
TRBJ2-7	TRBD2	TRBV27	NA	TGTGCCAGCAGTCGGACTAGCGGGCCCTACGAGCAGTACTTC	CASSRTSGPYEQYF
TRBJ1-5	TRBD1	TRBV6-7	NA	TGTGCCAGCAGTTCCCCCAGGACAGGTTTTAGCAATCAGCCCCAGCATTTT	CASSSPRTGFSNQPQHF
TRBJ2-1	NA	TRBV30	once	TGTGCCTGGACTTTTAGCGGACTGTACAATGAGCAGTTCTTC	CAWTFSGLYNEQFF
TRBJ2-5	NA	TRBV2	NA	TGTGCCAGCAGTGAAAGGGACGGGACACCATACGGGACCCAGTACTTC	CASSERDGTPYGTQYF
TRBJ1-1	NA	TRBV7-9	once	TGTGCCAGCAGCTCACAGGGTCCCCCGAATCAGAACACTGAAGCTTTCTTT	CASSSQGPPNQNTEAFF
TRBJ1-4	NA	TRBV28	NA	TGTGCCAGCAGTAGGGGGGGTAATGAAAAACTGTTTTTT	CASSRGGNEKLFF
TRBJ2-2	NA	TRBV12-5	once	TGTGCTAGTGGTTTTAGATTCTGGGGGCCTCCGTCAGACACCGGGGAGCTGTTTTTT	CASGFRFWGPPSDTGELFF
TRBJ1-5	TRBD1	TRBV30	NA	TGTGCTTGGAGGACAGGGGATCAGCCCCAGCATTTT	CAWRTGDQPQHF
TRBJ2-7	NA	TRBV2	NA	TGTGCCAGCAGTGAGGGCAGCTCCTACGAGCAGTACTTC	CASSEGSSYEQYF
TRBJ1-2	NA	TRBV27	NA	TGTGCCAGCAGTTTACAGGGGCGGGACTATGGCTACACCTTC	CASSLQGRDYGYTF
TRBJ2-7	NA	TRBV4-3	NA	TGCGCCAGCAGCCAAGATTATACAGGGTTACTGAAAGAGCAGTACTTC	CASSQDYTGLLKEQYF
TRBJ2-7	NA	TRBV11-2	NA	TGTGCCAGCAGCTTAGGCGGAATTGACTACGAGCAGTACTTC	CASSLGGIDYEQYF
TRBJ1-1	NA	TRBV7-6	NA	TGTGCCAGCAGCTTCCCCACAGGGATGAACACTGAAGCTTTCTTT	CASSFPTGMNTEAFF
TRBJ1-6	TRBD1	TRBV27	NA	TGTGCCAGCAGCTGGGACAGGGAATGGTCACCCCTCCACTTT	CASSWDREWSPLHF
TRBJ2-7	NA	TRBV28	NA	TGTGCCACCGATCCCTCGACAGGGTGGGGAGGCGAGCAGTACTTC	CATDPSTGWGGEQYF
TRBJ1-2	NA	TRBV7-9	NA	TGTGCCAGCAGCTCTATCCCTCAGGGTTTCTCGGGCTATGGCTACACCTTC	CASSSIPQGFSGYGYTF
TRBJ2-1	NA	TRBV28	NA	TGTGCCAGCAGTTTTTCGCCAAACCGAGCGGGCAATGAGCAGTTCTTC	CASSFSPNRAGNEQFF
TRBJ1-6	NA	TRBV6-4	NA	TGTGCCAGCAGTGCCGACATCTCCTATAATTCACCCCTCCACTTT	CASSADISYNSPLHF
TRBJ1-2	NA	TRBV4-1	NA	TGCGCCAGCAGCCAAGCGCAGAACTATGGCTACACCTTC	CASSQAQNYGYTF
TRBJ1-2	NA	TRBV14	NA	TGTGCCAGCAGCCAAGAGATGGCCTATGGCTACACCTTC	CASSQEMAYGYTF
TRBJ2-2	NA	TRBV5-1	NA	TGCGCCAGCAGAGAGTCGAACACCGGGGAGCTGTTTTTT	CASRESNTGELFF
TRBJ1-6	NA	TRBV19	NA	TGTGCCAGTAGCGGCAGACTCTCCTATAATTCACCCCTCCACTTT	CASSGRLSYNSPLHF
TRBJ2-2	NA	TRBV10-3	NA	TGTGCCATCAGTGTCGAGGCCTCGTTGGGGGAGCTGTTTTTT	CAISVEASLGELFF
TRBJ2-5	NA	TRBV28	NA	TGTGCCAGCAGTTTACGAGGTTTACTAGGGGGGGCCGGAGAGACCCAGTACTTC	CASSLRGLLGGAGETQYF
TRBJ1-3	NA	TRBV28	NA	TGTGCCAGCAGTCCTAGGGGTTTGGAGATCTCTGGAAACACCATATATTTT	CASSPRGLEISGNTIYF
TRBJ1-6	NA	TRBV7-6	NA	TGTGCCAGCAGCAATAGTCTATCAGGTTCACCCCTCCACTTT	CASSNSLSGSPLHF
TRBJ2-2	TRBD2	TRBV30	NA	TGTGCCTGGACTAGCGGGGGGGCTGGGACCGGGGAGCTGTTTTTT	CAWTSGGAGTGELFF
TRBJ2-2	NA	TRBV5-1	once	TGCGCCAGCAGCTTTAGGGGTATAACCGGGGAGCTGTTTTTT	CASSFRGITGELFF
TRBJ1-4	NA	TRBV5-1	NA	TGCGCCAGCAGCTTGGTGTCAGGGCAGGATGAAAAACTGTTTTTT	CASSLVSGQDEKLFF
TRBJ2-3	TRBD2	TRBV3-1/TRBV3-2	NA	TGTGCCAGCAGCCTCTTCGGGGGGGGAGGCACAGATACGCAGTATTTT	CASSLFGGGGTDTQYF
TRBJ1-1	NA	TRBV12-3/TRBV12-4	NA	TGTGCCAGCAGTTTAGTTAGGGGGACTGAAGCTTTCTTT	CASSLVRGTEAFF
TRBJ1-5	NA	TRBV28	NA	TGTGCCAGCAACGGTAATAGCAATCAGCCCCAGCATTTT	CASNGNSNQPQHF
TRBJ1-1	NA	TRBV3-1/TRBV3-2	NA	TGTGCCAGCAGCCAAAATAGGAGGACTTGGGCTTTCTTT	CASSQNRRTWAFF
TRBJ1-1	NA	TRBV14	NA	TGTGCCAGCAGCCAAGAACTACCGGGCCCCGAGGGCACTGAAGCTTTCTTT	CASSQELPGPEGTEAFF
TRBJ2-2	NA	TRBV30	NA	TGTGCCTGGAGTGTGGGAGAAGCGAACACCGGGGAGCTGTTTTTT	CAWSVGEANTGELFF
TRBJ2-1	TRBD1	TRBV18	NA	TGTGCCAGCTCGCTCGGGACAGGGGACTACAATGAGCAGTTCTTC	CASSLGTGDYNEQFF
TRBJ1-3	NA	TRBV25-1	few	TGTGCCAGCAGTGAAGGTCAGTTCTCTGGAAACACCATATATTTT	CASSEGQFSGNTIYF
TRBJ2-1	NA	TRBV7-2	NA	TGTGCCAGCAGTCAGAGCGGGCCCTACAATGAGCAGTTCTTC	CASSQSGPYNEQFF
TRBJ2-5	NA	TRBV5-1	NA	TGCGCCAGCAGCTTGCAAGGGGCCGGGGAGACCCAGTACTTC	CASSLQGAGETQYF
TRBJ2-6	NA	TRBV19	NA	TGTGCCAGTAGTACCTCAGCGAGCTCTGGGGCCAACGTCCTGACTTTC	CASSTSASSGANVLTF
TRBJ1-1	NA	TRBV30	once	TGTGCCTGGAGTGTACAGGCCATGACGAACACTGAAGCTTTCTTT	CAWSVQAMTNTEAFF
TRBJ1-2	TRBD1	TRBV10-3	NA	TGTGCCGCTAGACAGGGGAACTATGGCTACACCTTC	CAARQGNYGYTF
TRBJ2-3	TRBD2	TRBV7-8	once	TGTGCCAGCAGCTTGAGGGAGGGTCCGACTAGCACAGATACGCAGTATTTT	CASSLREGPTSTDTQYF
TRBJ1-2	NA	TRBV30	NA	TGTGCCTGGAGGTCGGGGTTCTATGGCTACACCTTC	CAWRSGFYGYTF
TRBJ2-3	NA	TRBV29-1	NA	TGCAGCGTTGAAAGGGGGAGCACTCTCACAGATACGCAGTATTTT	CSVERGSTLTDTQYF
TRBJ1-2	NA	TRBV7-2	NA	TGTGCCAGCAGCTTAGCGCCCAGAAACTATGGCTACACCTTC	CASSLAPRNYGYTF
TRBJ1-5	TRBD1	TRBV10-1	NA	TGCGCCAGCAGTGCTCGGGACAGAGAATATTATAGCAATCAGCCCCAGCATTTT	CASSARDREYYSNQPQHF
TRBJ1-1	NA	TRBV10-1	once	TGCGCCAGCAGTCCGGTTTTGAACACTGAAGCTTTCTTT	CASSPVLNTEAFF
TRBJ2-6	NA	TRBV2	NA	TGTGCCAGCAGTGTACAACCTGGGGCCAACGTCCTGACTTTC	CASSVQPGANVLTF
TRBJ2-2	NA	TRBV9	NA	TGTGCCAGCAGCGTATCTCCCTCTATTCGGACCGGGGAGCTGTTTTTT	CASSVSPSIRTGELFF
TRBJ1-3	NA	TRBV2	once	TGTGCCAGCAGTCAAACAGGGGGAAACACCATATATTTT	CASSQTGGNTIYF